The clone carrying this T cell receptor (beta chain) has at least ten counts. The CDR3 runs 14 residues. Trimming shortened V by 2 bases and J by 3 bases, and 11 bases separated the two germline ends. From germline, CDR1 is MNHEY and CDR2 SVGEGT. Time point described: before trial treatment. The data belong to a study of low-dose radiotherapy and immunotherapy resistance in tumors. With TRAV- and TRBV-specific primers, first-strand cDNA was made, covering the alpha and beta chains. The PCR that amplified TCRs ran for about 18 cycles, relying on a constant-region primer and a V-primer adapter. TCRdb re-called the reads with MiXCR, one entry per CDR3 protein. The sample yields about 82,000 distinct CDR3 sequences, under 20% seen once.

The chain joins TRBV6-2 or TRBV6-3 to TRBJ2-7; D is perhaps TRBD2 (5 bases). The origin of this receptor is a male donor with prostate cancer. Source: PBMCs, taken before treatment. In nucleotides, the CDR3 is TGTGCCAGCAGTTACGGCCTAGCACTCTACGAGCAGTACTTC. Its protein product is CASSYGLALYEQYF.